This is a list of T cell receptor beta chains from one sample in a study of identical twins. Each CDR3 protein gets one entry after TCRdb re-called the 5' RACE reads with MiXCR. The repertoire consists of more than 600,000 distinct CDR3 sequences, with approximately 18% occurring once and the leading ten covering less than 15%. A further study also used this sample, focusing on T cells expressing NK-cell markers.

What was sequenced was PBMCs. The receptor set was obtained from a woman aged 18-30 years in good health. The CDR3 runs from the conserved cysteine through the conserved F or W. A D gene is named only where the DNA matches it firmly. Not all rows give a size; the values are once, few, many and, for expanded clones, a class.

size,J,V,D,DNA,CDR3
few,TRBJ2-7,TRBV10-3,.,TGTGCCATCAGTCCGGGACCTAAGGGGTCCTACGAGCAGTACTTC,CAISPGPKGSYEQYF
many,TRBJ1-1,TRBV20-1,.,TGCAGTGGGGGTGGGCCGAACACTGAAGCTTTCTTT,CSGGGPNTEAFF
.,TRBJ2-3,TRBV12-3/TRBV12-4,TRBD2,TGTGCCAGCAGTTTAGACCCGGGACTAGCGGGGGAGGCAGATACGCAGTATTTT,CASSLDPGLAGEADTQYF
.,TRBJ2-1,TRBV20-1,TRBD2,TGCAGTGCTCAGACTAGCGGGAGATTCGGGGGTATCTACAATGAGCAGTTCTTC,CSAQTSGRFGGIYNEQFF
few,TRBJ2-7,TRBV20-1,TRBD2,TGCAGTGCTAGACCTCACGGACTAGCCTCCTACGAGCAGTACTTC,CSARPHGLASYEQYF
few,TRBJ1-2,TRBV19,.,TGTGCCAGTAGTAATCCCCGTGGCGACTATGGCTACACCTTC,CASSNPRGDYGYTF
few,TRBJ2-1,TRBV20-1,TRBD2,TGCAGTGCTAAGCTAGCGGGACCGTACAATGAGCAGTTCTTC,CSAKLAGPYNEQFF
few,TRBJ2-5,TRBV12-3/TRBV12-4,.,TGTGCCAGCAGTTCGTACCGGGACCAACAAGAGACCCAGTACTTC,CASSSYRDQQETQYF
.,TRBJ2-2,TRBV20-1,TRBD2,TGCAGTGCTAGTCGGTTGAGCGGGGGCACCGGGGAGCTGTTTTTT,CSASRLSGGTGELFF
.,TRBJ2-2,TRBV7-9,.,TGTGCCAGCAGCACAATATCCACCGGGGAGCTGTTTTTT,CASSTISTGELFF
few,TRBJ1-4,TRBV6-5,.,TGTGCCAGCAAGGGCTCCCCCGAAAAACTGTTTTTT,CASKGSPEKLFF
.,TRBJ2-7,TRBV7-2,TRBD2,TGTGCCAGCAGCTCTAGCGGGGGGGGCCCAAGTTACGAGCAGTACTTC,CASSSSGGGPSYEQYF
.,TRBJ1-2,TRBV29-1,.,TGCAGCTTCCGTGGGGGGTCGGGCTACACCTTC,CSFRGGSGYTF
.,TRBJ2-2,TRBV24-1,.,TGTGCCACCAGCCCGACAGGAACCGGGGAGCTGTTTTTT,CATSPTGTGELFF
few,TRBJ1-2,TRBV12-3/TRBV12-4,.,TGTGCCAGCAGCAGAACGACAGTAAACTATGGCTACACCTTC,CASSRTTVNYGYTF
.,TRBJ1-2,TRBV7-9,.,TGTGCCAGCAGCTTAGAGGGAGCTGGCTACACCTTC,CASSLEGAGYTF
.,TRBJ2-7,TRBV20-1,.,TGCAGTGCAACCCGGACCGTCGAAGTATATGGGTACGAGCAGTACTTC,CSATRTVEVYGYEQYF
.,TRBJ2-1,TRBV7-9,.,TGTGCCTGCTCTCGAGGGCTCGATGAGCAGTTCTTC,CACSRGLDEQFF
many,TRBJ1-1,TRBV12-3/TRBV12-4,.,TGTGCCAGCAACCTGCGGGGCGACACTGAAGCTTTCTTT,CASNLRGDTEAFF
few,TRBJ2-3,TRBV7-2,TRBD2,TGTGCCAGCAAGGCGAGCGGGAGTGGTGATACGCAGTATTTT,CASKASGSGDTQYF
.,TRBJ2-5,TRBV18,.,TGTGCCAGCTCACCCTGGACTCAAGAGACCCAGTACTTC,CASSPWTQETQYF
.,TRBJ1-2,TRBV9,.,TGTGCCAGCAGCAGGGCTCGTGTGGACTATGGCTACACCTTC,CASSRARVDYGYTF
.,TRBJ2-7,TRBV27,TRBD2,TGTGCCAGCAGCACACGGGGGGGGTACGAGCAGTACTTC,CASSTRGGYEQYF
.,TRBJ1-2,TRBV20-1,TRBD1,TGCAGTGCTAGGGGGGACAGGGATTATGTAGGATATGGCTACACCTTC,CSARGDRDYVGYGYTF
.,TRBJ2-3,TRBV6-5,TRBD2,TGTGCCAGCAGTTACTCAAAGACTAGCGGGGGCGGAGATACGCAGTATTTT,CASSYSKTSGGGDTQYF
.,TRBJ2-1,TRBV5-1,.,TGCGCCAGCAGCTTGGAAGGGGGATGGGGCAATGAGCAGTTCTTC,CASSLEGGWGNEQFF
.,TRBJ2-2,TRBV3-1,.,TGTGCCAGCAGCCAAGATAGGGCTTCAGATACGAACACCGGGGAGCTGTTTTTT,CASSQDRASDTNTGELFF
.,TRBJ2-6,TRBV12-3/TRBV12-4,.,TGTGCCAGCAGCCAGGACGGCTCTGGGGCCAACGTCCTGACTTTC,CASSQDGSGANVLTF
few,TRBJ2-2,TRBV5-1,.,TGCGCCAGCAGCTTTGGGGTAATGAACACCGGGGAGCTGTTTTTT,CASSFGVMNTGELFF
.,TRBJ2-3,TRBV20-1,.,TGCAGTGCTGCGGAGGGCGTCGCAGATACGCAGTATTTT,CSAAEGVADTQYF
.,TRBJ2-4,TRBV12-3/TRBV12-4,TRBD1,TGTGCCAGCAGTTTTAGAGGGGGCCACATTCAGTACTTC,CASSFRGGHIQYF
few,TRBJ1-2,TRBV12-3/TRBV12-4,.,TGTGCCAGCAGCGCCGGGACGCCATATGGCTACACCTTC,CASSAGTPYGYTF
few,TRBJ2-2,TRBV28,TRBD1,TGTGCCAGTGGGACAGGGGGTTTCGGGTCCGGGGAGCTGTTTTTT,CASGTGGFGSGELFF
many,TRBJ1-1,TRBV5-6,.,TGTGCCAGCAGCTTGCCCAGGATTGTGAACACTGAAGCTTTCTTT,CASSLPRIVNTEAFF
.,TRBJ2-7,TRBV6-2/TRBV6-3,TRBD2,TGTGCCACCGGGGGGGACCCCGCCCCTTACGAGCAGTACTTC,CATGGDPAPYEQYF
.,TRBJ1-1,TRBV20-1,.,TGCAGTGCTTTGTCCAGGGATAACACTGAAGCTTTCTTT,CSALSRDNTEAFF
few,TRBJ2-3,TRBV5-1,.,TGCGCCAGCAGCTTAACTAGGTCGAATTCAGATACGCAGTATTTT,CASSLTRSNSDTQYF
few,TRBJ2-1,TRBV29-1,.,TGCAGCGTTGTTAGGACGGGTGGAGCTCGGGACAATGAGCAGTTCTTC,CSVVRTGGARDNEQFF
.,TRBJ1-1,TRBV6-5,.,TGTGCCAGCAGTTACTCGGGCGCAGCGCAAGCTTTCTTT,CASSYSGAAQAFF
few,TRBJ2-3,TRBV12-3/TRBV12-4,.,TGTGCCAGCAGGCCTTATATCCCAACAGATACGCAGTATTTT,CASRPYIPTDTQYF